This T cell receptor beta chain is drawn from a study of blood T cell repertoires in COVID-19. As for the study in general: COVID-19 samples from acute and convalescent phases originated in the United States, Italy and Spain. PBMCs, B-cell-depleted T cells, or T cells provided the cDNA or gDNA that made up the material.

V was trimmed by 3 bases and J by 5 bases, leaving 17 bases between them. The CDR3 is 17 residues long. Germline V gene data show CDR1 as MDHEN and CDR2 as SYDVKM. Original processing methods: Amplification from reference gene primers served as the basis for estimated nucleated cell counts. Sequencing was performed with immunoSEQ multiplex PCR; in TCRdb, only in-frame clones are kept and a portion is missing. Clone size and V and J calls were adopted from that table, with D and trimming inferred from the DNA. Among 250,000 to 350,000 clones listed, 75% to 90% were seen once. What was sequenced was peripheral blood. The V call is TRBV28, the J call TRBJ1-6, with unresolved D. The source is a woman aged 60 to 75 with acute or convalescent COVID-19. As DNA, the CDR3 is TGTGCCAGCAGTTTTTTGAGGATCTCATTTGATAATTCACCCCTCCACTTT. This encodes CASSFLRISFDNSPLHF. The entire variable domain, with the rest obtained from reference TRBV28 and TRBJ1-6, is as follows: DVKVTQSSRYLVKRTGEKVFLECVQDMDHENMFWYRQDPGLGLRLIYFSYDVKMKEKGDIPEGYSVSREKKERFSLILESASTNQTSMYLCASSFLRISFDNSPLHFGNGTRLTVT.